This TCR beta chain was obtained from a study of shared clonotypes between healthy human individuals. Study observations and caveats: Richness estimates generally favored naive over memory subsets.

Points on this clone: The antigen remains unidentified.

Assay execution proceeded at the deep level. Method: immunoSEQ multiplex PCR; TCRdb's copy keeps in-frame clones and lacks some. The table includes about 650,000 clones, roughly 95% detected once. CD45RO-negative cells were positively selected for CCR7, leaving out terminally differentiated effector memory CD45RA+ cells. The V segment lost 3 bases and the J segment 2 bases; nucleotides outside the gene matches: 6. The CDR3 consists of 16 residues. From germline, CDR1 is MGHRA and CDR2 YSYEKL. This TCR came from a woman in her 30s in good health. The sequenced material came from naive CD8+ T cells sorted from blood. The rearrangement uses TRBV4-1 and TRBJ2-1; 8 nucleotides match TRBD2. The CDR3 DNA is TGCGCCAGCAGCCACCGACTAGCGAGTCCCTACAATGAGCAGTTCTTC. This gives the protein CASSHRLASPYNEQFF.